This TCR beta chain was obtained from a study of blood T cell repertoires in COVID-19. About the study: Italy, Spain and the United States were the sources of the convalescent and acute COVID-19 samples. T cells, B-cell-depleted T cells, or PBMCs provided the cDNA or gDNA that served as material.

Authors' data handling: From reference gene primer amplification, estimates of nucleated cell counts were derived. Clones were sequenced by immunoSEQ multiplex PCR, and TCRdb holds only the in-frame ones, with some missing. V and J calls and clone size are as listed in that table; D and trimming were resolved from the DNA. The data hold approximately 100,000 clones, with over 75% observed a single time. The CDR3 spans 14 residues. V lost 9 bases, J lost 0 bases, and 14 bases lay in between. Germline CDR1 SGHTA, CDR2 FQGTGA. The chain links TRBV7-3 to TRBJ1-1; tentative D call: TRBD1 (6 bases). The TCR comes from a woman older than 75 with acute or convalescent COVID-19. The sequencing input was peripheral blood. Here the CDR3 DNA reads TGTGCCAGTAAGACGGACAGAATGAACACTGAAGCTTTCTTT. This sequence encodes CASKTDRMNTEAFF.